Detailed here is one TCR beta chain. This clone has a single count. This clone's antigen is unknown. Base qualities are not recorded, but no much larger clone differs from it by a single base. The data were taken from a study of OX40 agonist ivuxolimab in advanced cancers. Turning to the overall study: Ivuxolimab, which targeted the costimulatory receptor OX40 (CD134), was an agonistic, fully human IgG2 monoclonal antibody. Peripheral TCRbeta sequencing aimed to test whether ivuxolimab altered TCR sequence diversity and caused clonal T-cell expansion. Intravenous ivuxolimab was administered to patients every 2 weeks at six dose levels: 0.01, 0.1, 0.3, 1.5, 3 and 10 mg/kg. Three dose-escalation patients achieved partial responses, one with hepatocellular carcinoma and two with cutaneous melanoma. The paper covers the monotherapy dose-escalation part of the phase I ivuxolimab trial, which included N ≈ 50 patients. The dose-escalation cohort was roughly 80% male with a mean age of approximately 60 years, ranging from roughly 23 to 80. Patients were allowed to have had prior anti-PD-1, anti-PD-L1 or anti-CTLA-4 therapy, and 30% to 40% of the dose-escalation patients had previously received checkpoint inhibitors. Of the roughly 50 dose-escalation patients, hepatocellular carcinoma was present in approximately 20, melanoma in around 15, renal cell carcinoma in 9 and head and neck cancer in 9. What the study reported, not specific to this receptor: The antigen specificity of the peripheral T cells that underwent clonal expansion was not determined. Clonal expansion of both CD4+ and CD8+ blood T cells was observed from baseline to week 6 at doses 0.1 to 3.0 mg/kg. In the 0.1-3.0 mg/kg groups, partial responders had among the lowest normalized peripheral clonal expansion, particularly in CD8+ T cells. Low levels of normalized T-cell clonal expansion were also shown by some nonresponding patients. On average, CD8+ T cells showed more expanded clones than CD4+ T cells after ivuxolimab.

The germline ends are 13 bases apart after V is trimmed by 0 bases and J by 5 bases. Measured from the cysteine to the phenylalanine, the CDR3 is 15 residues long. Of all the DNA, just the CDR3 is kept, 45 bases in frame from base 1. CDR1 and CDR2 are drawn from the germline V gene: MRHNA, SNTAGT. Patients with a history of autoimmune disease or receiving systemic immunosuppression were excluded from the trial. Peripheral blood for TCR sequencing was collected from all dose cohorts at baseline, on cycle 4 day 1, and on cycle 7 day 1. The samples were taken from a phase I, first-in-human, multicenter, open-label dose-escalation trial of ivuxolimab. Adults with locally advanced or metastatic melanoma, renal cell, hepatocellular, or head and neck squamous cell carcinoma were enrolled in the trial. CD4+ and CD8+ T cells were sorted separately from peripheral blood before TCR sequencing. To sequence the TCRbeta CDR3 region, genomic DNA was isolated from the sorted cells. The immunoSEQ Assay was used to sequence the TCRbeta CDR3 regions. The clones in this table, taken by TCRdb from immuneACCESS, are in-frame only. Not every clone is retained; where verified, under half of the shortfall comes from an unresolved V gene, and the cause of the rest is unknown. This sample is represented by some 43,000 clones; around 85% of them were singletons. The ten biggest clones cover 15% of the sample.

This receptor was taken from an adult with an advanced solid tumor such as melanoma, head and neck, liver or kidney cancer. The sequence joins TRBV6-4 to TRBJ1-2; the D gene assignment is ambiguous. Sequences were derived from CD4+ or CD8+ T cells sorted from blood, sampled in a trial of the OX40 agonist ivuxolimab. Here the CDR3 is given as CASSDSSGRGYGYTF. Here is the DNA: TGTGCCAGCAGTGACTCCTCAGGACGGGGATATGGCTACACCTTC.